Shown below are 26 T cell receptor beta chains from a single sample sequenced in a study of blood T cell repertoires in COVID-19. The data were produced by immunoSEQ multiplex PCR, yet TCRdb's version contains in-frame clones alone and is incomplete. Counted here are a few hundred thousand clones, about 87% occurring once; the ten biggest clones make up around 3.1%. Specimen: peripheral blood. These receptors were taken from a man in his sixties with acute or convalescent COVID-19.

The chain combines TRBV5-6 with TRBJ2-7; 10 positions match TRBD1. Germline V gene data show CDR1 as SGHDT and CDR2 as YYEEEE. The CDR3 consists of 17 residues. Losses at the gene ends were 4 bases for V and 2 bases for J; bases not matched to a gene: 12. The CDR3 DNA follows: TGTGCCAGCAGCCCGGGACAGGGGACTTGGAGTCCCTACGAGCAGTACTTC. It yields the protein CASSPGQGTWSPYEQYF.

The chain links TRBV14 to TRBJ1-1; 11 bases match TRBD1. The CDR3 extends over 16 amino acids. J gave up 1 base and V 1 base, and 2 bases lay outside the gene matches. Germline CDR1 is SGHDN and CDR2 is FVKESK. Written as DNA, the CDR3 is TGTGCCAGCAGCCAAGCCGGACAGGGGGCGAACACTGAAGCTTTCTTT. Its protein product is CASSQAGQGANTEAFF.

This clone has a handful of counts. The DNA for the CDR3 is TGCGCCAGCAGCCAAGGGTCGGGGGTCATCGGATTCGAAAAACTGTTTTTT. It yields the protein CASSQGSGVIGFEKLFF. The chain links TRBV4-3 to TRBJ1-4; maybe TRBD1 (5 bases). CDR3 length: 17 residues. V lost 1 base, J lost 8 bases, and 20 bases lay in between. The germline V gene has CDR1 LGHNA and CDR2 YSLEER.

The rearrangement links TRBV6-6 to TRBJ1-6, with a weak D call TRBD1 (6 bases). V lost 0 bases, J lost 9 bases, and 15 bases lay in between. Germline assignment: CDR1 MNHNY and CDR2 SVGAGI (reference sequence). The CDR3 is 16 amino acids. This CDR3 is CASSYSSQGQGSPLHF. The CDR3 DNA sequence: TGTGCCAGCAGTTACTCGAGCCAGGGGCAGGGTTCACCCCTCCACTTT.

The CDR3 nucleotides read TGTGCCAGCAGCTTACGGACTAGCGGAAGCTCCTACGAGCAGTACTTC. Its protein is CASSLRTSGSSYEQYF. The chain is built from TRBV7-9 and TRBJ2-7, with 10 bases aligning to TRBD2. Germline CDR1 reads SEHNR; CDR2 reads FQNEAQ (reference sequence). With 2 bases clipped from V and 0 bases from J, the junction kept 4 bases outside the gene matches. The CDR3 has 16 residues.

This chain uses TRBV6-5 with TRBJ2-1, with 7 nucleotides matching TRBD1. The germline V gene has CDR1 MNHEY and CDR2 SVGAGI. Germline trimming cut 4 bases from V and 2 bases from J; bases unmatched to any gene: 8. The CDR3 contains 16 residues. CDR3 protein: CASSSTGRPTYNEQFF. CDR3 in DNA: TGTGCCAGCAGTTCGACAGGGCGGCCTACCTACAATGAGCAGTTCTTC.

This sequence joins TRBV5-6 and TRBJ2-7; 11 bases line up with TRBD1. CDR3 length: 17 amino acids. Germline CDR1 and CDR2: SGHDT and YYEEEE. V was clipped by 4 bases and J by 2 bases; unmatched bases: 11. The CDR3 loop is CASSDSPPGQGAYEQYF. In DNA form, the CDR3 reads TGTGCCAGCAGCGACTCGCCCCCGGGACAGGGGGCCTACGAGCAGTACTTC.

The count of this clone is one. The chain uses TRBV2 and TRBJ2-3; D is uncertain. Trimming left V 4 bases short and J 0 bases short, with 17 bases between. The CDR3 runs to 17 residues. Germline CDR1 and CDR2: SNHLY and FYNNEI. The CDR3 region is CASSAQPRATSTDTQYF. The CDR3 bases are TGTGCCAGCAGTGCCCAACCACGAGCGACTAGCACAGATACGCAGTATTTT.

The rearrangement uses TRBV5-4 and TRBJ1-2; TRBD1 agrees at 9 bases. The CDR3 has 14 residues. Germline V lookup: CDR1 SGHNT, CDR2 YYREEE (reference sequence). The J segment lost 7 bases and the V segment lost 0 bases, leaving 4 bases of the junction unmatched. CDR3 sequence: CASSLGDRARGYTF. The CDR3 DNA sequence: TGTGCCAGCAGCTTGGGGGACAGGGCGCGTGGCTACACCTTC.

This clone was counted a single time. The CDR3 reads CARSFPSSYNSPLHF. The CDR3 bases are TGTGCCAGAAGCTTCCCGAGCTCCTATAATTCACCCCTCCACTTT. The chain employs TRBV5-3 and TRBJ1-6; D is ambiguous. TRBV5-3 is sorted into the ORF group, with uncertain function. This CDR3 comprises 15 residues. The ends were cut back, 2 bases at V and 0 bases at J, with 6 bases in the middle.

The chain recombines TRBV18 with TRBJ1-5, with D tentatively TRBD1 (6 bases). In germline, CDR1 is KGHSH, CDR2 LQKENI. Trimming removed 2 bases from V and 4 bases from J, with 9 bases in between. The CDR3 has 14 residues. CDR3 amino acids: CASSPTGNNQPQHF. In DNA, the CDR3 is TGTGCCAGCTCACCAACAGGGAATAATCAGCCCCAGCATTTT.

CDR3 loop: CASSVEPRGAKNIQYF. DNA for the CDR3: TGTGCCAGCAGCGTAGAGCCCAGGGGAGCCAAAAACATTCAGTACTTC. The chain employs TRBV9 and TRBJ2-4, with D tentatively TRBD1 (6 bases). This CDR3 has 16 amino acids. CDR1 and CDR2 from the germline V gene are SGDLS and YYNGEE. Trimming left V 0 bases short and J 0 bases short, with 10 bases between.

V usage is TRBV7-2 and J usage is TRBJ1-2, with D possibly being TRBD1 (6 bases). This CDR3 has 14 residues. Trimming removed 4 bases at V and 3 bases at J, with 12 bases between. CDR1 is SGHTA, CDR2 FQGNSA, per germline. The CDR3 DNA reads TGTGCCAGCAGCTCGGGACATTATTACTATGGCTACACCTTC. Amino acid sequence: CASSSGHYYYGYTF.

In nucleotides, the CDR3 is TGCGCCAGCAGCCAAGAACTTGCAGAAAAACTGTTTTTT. Translation: CASSQELAEKLFF. V and J are TRBV4-3 and TRBJ1-4; the D is unclear. With 0 bases removed from V and 8 bases from J, the gap between germline ends came to 7 bases. CDR3 length equals 13 residues. Germline loops: CDR1 LGHNA, CDR2 YSLEER.

Worth noting for this clone: Different DNA sequences within this sample yield the same CDR3. The chain combines TRBV4-3 with TRBJ1-1, with TRBD1 as a possible D gene (5 bases). The germline V gene has CDR1 LGHNA and CDR2 YSLEER. V lost 2 bases and J 2 bases, leaving 6 bases between the germline ends. CDR3 length equals 13 residues. CDR3 DNA: TGCGCCAGCAGCCAAACAGGAAACACTGAAGCTTTCTTT. This sequence encodes CASSQTGNTEAFF.

V usage is TRBV19 and J usage is TRBJ1-6; 11 bases are shared with TRBD1. The CDR3 spans 17 residues. V lost 5 bases to trimming and J lost 2 bases; unmatched junction nucleotides: 5. CDR1 and CDR2 (germline): LNHDA, SQIVND (reference sequence). The CDR3 sequence: CASSPGQGGPYNSPLHF. In nucleotides, the CDR3 is TGTGCCAGTAGTCCGGGACAGGGGGGCCCCTATAATTCACCCCTCCACTTT.

Written as DNA, the CDR3 is TGTGCCAGCAGTTTGGCGGGTAGGGGCTACACCTTC. Translation gives CASSLAGRGYTF. V gene TRBV12-3 or TRBV12-4 combines with J gene TRBJ1-2; D remains unclear. The CDR3 loop spans 12 amino acids. Trimming pared 3 bases from V and 8 bases from J, leaving 10 bases between.

The V call is TRBV27, the J call TRBJ1-4, with TRBD1 matching over 9 bases. Germline V gene sequence: CDR1 MNHEY, CDR2 SMNVEV (reference sequence). V gave up 6 bases and J gave up 8 bases; unmatched junction bases: 10. The CDR3 contains 15 residues. CDR3 amino acids: CASSLGQGRIEKLFF. In nucleotides, the CDR3 is TGTGCCAGCAGCCTGGGACAGGGAAGGATAGAAAAACTGTTTTTT.

V usage is TRBV2 and J usage is TRBJ2-2; unclear D gene. This CDR3 region has 15 residues. CDR1 SNHLY and CDR2 FYNNEI come from the germline V gene. Trimming removed 6 bases from V and 0 bases from J, with 11 bases in between. In DNA, the CDR3 is TGTGCCAGCAGAGAGGTGTTCGCGAACACCGGGGAGCTGTTTTTT. It specifies CASREVFANTGELFF.

The chain employs TRBV27 and TRBJ2-5; 8 bases are shared with TRBD1. From germline, CDR1 is MNHEY and CDR2 SMNVEV (reference sequence). V was pared by 6 bases and J by 5 bases, with 14 bases of the junction left unmatched. The CDR3 has 16 residues. CDR3 in amino acids: CASSSPGGAHRETQYF. CDR3 nucleotide sequence: TGTGCCAGCAGCTCCCCAGGGGGCGCCCACCGGGAGACCCAGTACTTC.

The chain links TRBV3-1 (or the pseudogene TRBV3-2) to TRBJ1-3; 9 bases match TRBD1. The germline V gene has CDR1 LGHDT and CDR2 YNNKEL (reference sequence). V gave up 1 base and J gave up 3 bases; unmatched junction bases: 13. The CDR3 has 19 amino acids. The DNA of the CDR3 is TGTGCCAGCAGCCAAGTGAGAACAGGGGGCGTTTCGGGTGGAAACACCATATATTTT. Translated: CASSQVRTGGVSGGNTIYF.

As DNA, the CDR3 is TGTGCCAGCAGCTCGGGACAGGTTTCACCCCTCCACTTT. It yields the protein CASSSGQVSPLHF. The J gene is TRBJ1-6, the V gene TRBV7-2; 8 bases are shared with TRBD1. Germline values: CDR1 SGHTA, CDR2 FQGNSA. This CDR3 is 13 amino acids long. J was trimmed by 9 bases and V by 4 bases; bases with no gene match: 2.

This clone was detected only a few times. V is TRBV7-6 and J is TRBJ1-1, with TRBD1 identical over 7 bases. The CDR3 has 12 residues. With 1 base clipped from V and 11 bases from J, the junction kept 4 bases outside the gene matches. Per the germline V gene, CDR1 is SGHVS and CDR2 is FNYEAQ. The DNA for the CDR3 is TGTGCCAGCAGCTTAGAAGGGGGCAAGGCTTTCTTT. As protein: CASSLEGGKAFF.

The rearrangement links TRBV15 to TRBJ2-7, with D perhaps TRBD1 (5 bases). This CDR3 comprises 16 residues. The germline V and J ends were trimmed by 5 bases and 7 bases, with 24 bases remaining between them. The V gene's germline CDR1 is LNHNV and CDR2 YYDKDF (reference sequence). CDR3 region: CATSQGKGFRVREQYF. CDR3 coding DNA: TGTGCCACCAGCCAGGGCAAGGGGTTCAGAGTTAGGGAGCAGTACTTC. Full variable domain (missing parts from reference TRBV15 and TRBJ2-7): DAMVIQNPRYQVTQFGKPVTLSCSQTLNHNVMYWYQQKSSQAPKLLFHYYDKDFNNEADTPDNFQSRRPNTSFCFLDIRSPGLGDTAMYLCATSQGKGFRVREQYFGPGTRLTVT.

The chain has TRBV6-5 and TRBJ1-2; 7 bases match TRBD1. Germline CDR1 MNHEY, CDR2 SVGAGI. The CDR3 covers 14 residues. With V trimmed by 6 bases and J by 5 bases, 9 bases remained unmatched. CDR3 DNA sequence: TGTGCCAGCAGGCCGACAGGGAGAGGGTATGGCTACACCTTC. It codes for CASRPTGRGYGYTF.

CDR3 nucleotides: TGTGCCAGCAGTGCCGGGGACAATGAGCAGTTCTTC. Its translation: CASSAGDNEQFF. This chain uses TRBV25-1 with TRBJ2-1; TRBD2 might be the D (5 bases). Trimming pared 4 bases from V and 5 bases from J, leaving 6 bases between. CDR1 MGHDK and CDR2 SYGVNS come from the germline V gene. The CDR3 spans 12 residues.